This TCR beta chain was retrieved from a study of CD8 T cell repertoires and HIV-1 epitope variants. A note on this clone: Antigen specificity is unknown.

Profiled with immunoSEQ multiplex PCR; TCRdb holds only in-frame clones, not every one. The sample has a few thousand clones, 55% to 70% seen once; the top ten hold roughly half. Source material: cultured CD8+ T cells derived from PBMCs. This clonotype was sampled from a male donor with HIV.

CDR3 region: CASSLGGSGNTQYF. The CDR3, as DNA: TGTGCCAGCAGTTTAGGGGGTAGCGGTAATACGCAGTATTTT. This sequence joins TRBV28 and TRBJ2-3; D may be TRBD2 (6 bases). V was shortened by 2 bases and J by 7 bases, with 13 bases between the two germline ends. The CDR3 is 14 residues long. Germline V gene lookup returns CDR1 MDHEN and CDR2 SYDVKM.